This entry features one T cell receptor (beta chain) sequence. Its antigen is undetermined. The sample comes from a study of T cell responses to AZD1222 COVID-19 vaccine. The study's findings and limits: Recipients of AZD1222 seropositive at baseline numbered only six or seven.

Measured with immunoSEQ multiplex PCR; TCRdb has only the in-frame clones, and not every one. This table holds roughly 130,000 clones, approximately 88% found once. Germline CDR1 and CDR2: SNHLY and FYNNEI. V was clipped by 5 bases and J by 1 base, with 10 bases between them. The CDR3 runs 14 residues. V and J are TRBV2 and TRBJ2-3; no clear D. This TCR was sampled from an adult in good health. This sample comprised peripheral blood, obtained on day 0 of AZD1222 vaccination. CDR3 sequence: CASSRLVGTDTQYF. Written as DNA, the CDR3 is TGTGCCAGCAGTCGGTTAGTCGGCACAGATACGCAGTATTTT.